The source of this T cell receptor beta chain is a study of blood T cells in healthy people across ages. The CDR3 is 14 residues long. The V end was cut by 8 bases, the J end by 2 bases, with 10 bases between. Germline CDR1 MDHEN, CDR2 SYDVKM. PCR was performed a second time for about 6 to 11 cycles using a sample-barcoded 5' primer and a J-beta primer mix. TCRdb fed the 5' RACE reads into MiXCR, producing one record per CDR3 protein. Of about 800,000 distinct CDR3 sequences in the sample, around 25% were seen once. This clonotype was seen a handful of times. In addition, the sample was reused for a study of T cells of mothers and their children. That investigation notes: According to the study, all extracted RNA entered cDNA synthesis at roughly 1.5 ug per 15 ul. Across the analysis, no persistent microchimeric T cell clones were detected.

The sequencing input was blood. This sequence joins TRBV28 and TRBJ2-6; D might be TRBD2 (5 bases). The clonotype originates from a boy between 5 and 17 years old in good health. The CDR3 loop is CASYEGAGANVLTF. The CDR3 region has the DNA TGTGCCAGCTACGAGGGAGCTGGGGCCAACGTCCTGACTTTC.